Below, one TCR beta chain is given with its context. Its antigen is not known. Germline V lookup: CDR1 GTSNPN, CDR2 SVGIG (reference sequence). The CDR3 runs 11 residues. V was clipped by 4 bases and J by 8 bases, with 11 bases between them. Overnight CMV lysate stimulation of fresh PBMCs defined donor CMV status by CD4+ IFNgamma. The data were taken from a study of naive and memory T cell subsets. Study-wide points: Findings for naive and memory subsets could not be checked against ground truth.

Two oligonucleotides, mixed equimolar, formed the beta constant-region primer covering TRBC1 and TRBC2. MiXCR, run by TCRdb on the UMI-ligation and nested PCR reads, gives a single entry per CDR3 protein. This sample has around 40,000 distinct CDR3 sequences, with about an eighth found just once. The origin of this receptor is a human donor in good health. The sequencing input was effector memory CD4+ T cells from blood. Subset of the sample: effector memory, CD45RA- CD27-. The chain joins TRBV30 to TRBJ1-1; D is uncertain. Here the CDR3 reads CAWTKRSEAFF. Here the CDR3 DNA reads TGTGCCTGGACGAAACGCAGCGAAGCTTTCTTT.